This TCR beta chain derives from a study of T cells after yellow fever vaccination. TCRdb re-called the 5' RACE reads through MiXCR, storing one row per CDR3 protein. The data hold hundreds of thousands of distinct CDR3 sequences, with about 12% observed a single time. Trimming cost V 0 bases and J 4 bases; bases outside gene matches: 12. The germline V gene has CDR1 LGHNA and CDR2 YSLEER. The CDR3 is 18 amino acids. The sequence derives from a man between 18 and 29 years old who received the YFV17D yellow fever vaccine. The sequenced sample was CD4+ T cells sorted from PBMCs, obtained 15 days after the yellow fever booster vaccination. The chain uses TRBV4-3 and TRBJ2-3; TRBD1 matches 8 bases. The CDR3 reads CASSQEYLGTGSPDTQYF. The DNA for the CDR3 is TGCGCCAGCAGCCAAGAGTATCTAGGGACAGGTAGCCCAGATACGCAGTATTTT.